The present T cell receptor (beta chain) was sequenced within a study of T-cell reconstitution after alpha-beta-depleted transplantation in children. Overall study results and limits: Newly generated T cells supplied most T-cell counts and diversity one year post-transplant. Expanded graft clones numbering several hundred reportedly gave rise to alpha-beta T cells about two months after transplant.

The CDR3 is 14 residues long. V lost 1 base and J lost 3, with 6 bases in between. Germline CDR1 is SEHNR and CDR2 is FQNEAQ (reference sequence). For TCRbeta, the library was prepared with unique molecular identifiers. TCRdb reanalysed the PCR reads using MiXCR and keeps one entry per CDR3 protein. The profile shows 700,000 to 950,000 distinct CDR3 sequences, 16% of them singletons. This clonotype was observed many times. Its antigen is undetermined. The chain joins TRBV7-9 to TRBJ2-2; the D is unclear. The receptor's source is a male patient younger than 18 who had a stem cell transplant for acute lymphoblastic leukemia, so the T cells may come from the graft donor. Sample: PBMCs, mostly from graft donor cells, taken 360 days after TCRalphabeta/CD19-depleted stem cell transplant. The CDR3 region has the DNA TGTGCCAGCAGCTTAGACGATTACACCGGGGAGCTGTTTTTT. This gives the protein CASSLDDYTGELFF.